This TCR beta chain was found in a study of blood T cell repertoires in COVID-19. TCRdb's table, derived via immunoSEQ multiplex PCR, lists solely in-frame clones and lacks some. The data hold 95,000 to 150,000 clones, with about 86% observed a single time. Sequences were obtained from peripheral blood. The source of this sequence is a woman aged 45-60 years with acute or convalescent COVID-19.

The CDR3, as DNA: TGTGCCAGCAGCCTATATCCCCCGGGGGGGAGCAATCAGCCCCAGCATTTT. Amino acid sequence: CASSLYPPGGSNQPQHF. The chain links TRBV27 to TRBJ1-5; a possible D gene is TRBD1 (5 bases). V lost 6 bases to trimming and J lost 1 base, with 19 bases between them. The germline gives CDR1 MNHEY, CDR2 SMNVEV (reference sequence). CDR3 length equals 17 residues.